A selection of T cell receptor beta chains follows, all from one sample in a study of cytomegalovirus exposure and HLA in healthy donors. TCRdb's table, derived via immunoSEQ multiplex PCR, lists solely in-frame clones and lacks some. The sample has about 250,000 clones; 87% are singletons. Material for sequencing was PBMCs. The receptors were sampled from a young man in good health and CMV-seropositive. Both conserved end residues are part of each CDR3. The D gene is left open where the match is weak.

>TRBV5-1|TRBJ2-2|TRBD1
TGCGCCAGCAGCTTGGCGGACAGGGGAAGGCCCGGGGAGCTGTTTTTT
CASSLADRGRPGELFF
>TRBV18|TRBJ1-2|TRBD1
TGTGCCAGCTCACCACCGAACAGGGGCGCGGGTAACTATGGCTACACCTTC
CASSPPNRGAGNYGYTF
>TRBV5-4|TRBJ1-1|TRBD1
TGTGCCAGCAGGTGGGATGGACAGGGGCGGACTGAAGCTTTCTTT
CASRWDGQGRTEAFF
>TRBV27|TRBJ1-3|.
TGTGCCAGCAGTCGGGGAGGCGCCTCTGGAAACACCATATATTTT
CASSRGGASGNTIYF
>TRBV27|TRBJ2-5|.
TGTGCCAGCAGTTCAGGGAGGGGGCGTCAAGAGACCCAGTACTTC
CASSSGRGRQETQYF
>TRBV18|TRBJ1-2|.
TGTGCCAGCTCACCAGGGACCAGGACCCGATGGGGCTACACCTTC
CASSPGTRTRWGYTF
>TRBV11-2|TRBJ2-7|TRBD2
TGTGCCAGCAGCCCCGGGGGGACCTACGAGCAGTACTTC
CASSPGGTYEQYF
>TRBV6-1|TRBJ2-1|.
TGTGCCAGCAGCCTAGGGGGGGGCTGGGGGGAGCAGTTCTTC
CASSLGGGWGEQFF
>TRBV27|TRBJ1-5|.
TGTGCCAGCAGCCGCGGGACTTCCCATCAGCCCCAGCATTTT
CASSRGTSHQPQHF
>TRBV27|TRBJ2-2|TRBD1
TGTGCCAGCAGTTCCTACAGGGGGCGAGGCACCGGGGAGCTGTTTTTT
CASSSYRGRGTGELFF
>TRBV15|TRBJ2-1|.
TGTGCCACCAGCAGAGATCGCGGCAATGTGGAGCAGTTCTTC
CATSRDRGNVEQFF